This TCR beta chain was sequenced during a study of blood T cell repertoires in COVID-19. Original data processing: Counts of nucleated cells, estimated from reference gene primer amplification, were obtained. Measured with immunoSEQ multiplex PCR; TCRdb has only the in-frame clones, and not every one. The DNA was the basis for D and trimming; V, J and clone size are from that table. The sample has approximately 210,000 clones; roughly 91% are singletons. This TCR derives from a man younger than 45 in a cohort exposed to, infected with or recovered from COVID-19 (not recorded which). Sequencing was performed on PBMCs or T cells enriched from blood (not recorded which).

As DNA, the CDR3 is TGTGCCAGCAGCTTGGGGACTAGCGGGAACAATGAGCAGTTCTTC. Its protein product is CASSLGTSGNNEQFF. V is TRBV7-3 and J is TRBJ2-1; 13 nucleotides agree with TRBD2. The J segment lost 5 bases and the V segment lost 3 bases, leaving 1 base of the junction unmatched. Germline V gene sequence: CDR1 SGHTA, CDR2 FQGTGA. The CDR3 extends over 15 amino acids.